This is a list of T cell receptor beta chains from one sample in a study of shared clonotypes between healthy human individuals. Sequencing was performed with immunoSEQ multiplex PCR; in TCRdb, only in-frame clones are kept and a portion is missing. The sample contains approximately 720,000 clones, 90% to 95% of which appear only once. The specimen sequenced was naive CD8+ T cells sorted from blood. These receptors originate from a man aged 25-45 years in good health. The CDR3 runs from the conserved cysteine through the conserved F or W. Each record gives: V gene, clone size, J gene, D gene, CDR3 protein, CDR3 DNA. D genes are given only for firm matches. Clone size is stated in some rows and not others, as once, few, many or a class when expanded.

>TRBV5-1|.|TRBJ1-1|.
CASREDTEAFF
TGCGCCAGCCGGGAGGACACTGAAGCTTTCTTT
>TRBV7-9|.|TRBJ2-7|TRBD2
CASSLVAAGREAQGYEQYF
TGTGCCAGCAGCTTAGTTGCCGCGGGGCGGGAGGCCCAGGGGTACGAGCAGTACTTC
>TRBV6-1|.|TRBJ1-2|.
CASSVDSGSVDYGYTF
TGTGCCAGCAGTGTGGACAGCGGTTCTGTGGACTATGGCTACACCTTC
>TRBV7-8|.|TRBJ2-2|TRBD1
CASSLGDRADTGELFF
TGTGCCAGCAGCTTGGGGGACAGGGCGGACACCGGGGAGCTGTTTTTT
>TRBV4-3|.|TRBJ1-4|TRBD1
CASSQGTGTEKLFF
TGCGCCAGCAGCCAGGGGACAGGAACTGAAAAACTGTTTTTT
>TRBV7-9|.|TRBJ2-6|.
CASSLGVSGANVLTF
TGTGCCAGCAGCTTAGGGGTGTCTGGGGCCAACGTCCTGACTTTC
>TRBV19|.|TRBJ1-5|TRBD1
CASSIARPGQGVQPQHF
TGTGCCAGTAGTATAGCCCGCCCGGGACAGGGGGTTCAGCCCCAGCATTTT
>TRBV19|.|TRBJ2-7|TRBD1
CASSIQPPYPGQGFYEQYF
TGTGCCAGTAGCATACAGCCTCCGTATCCGGGACAGGGTTTCTACGAGCAGTACTTC
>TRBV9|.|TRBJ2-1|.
CASSVVSSGGGNEQFF
TGTGCCAGCAGCGTAGTGTCCAGCGGAGGGGGGAATGAGCAGTTCTTC
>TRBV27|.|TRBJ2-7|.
CASSYTPDSHEQYF
TGTGCCAGCAGTTACACCCCAGACAGCCACGAGCAGTACTTC
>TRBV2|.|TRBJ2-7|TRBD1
CASSGGQGLDEQYF
TGTGCCAGCAGTGGGGGACAGGGTCTCGACGAGCAGTACTTC
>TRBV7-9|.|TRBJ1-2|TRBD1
CASITAGQGNYGYTF
TGTGCCAGCATTACTGCCGGACAGGGGAACTATGGCTACACCTTC
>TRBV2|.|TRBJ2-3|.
CASRGDRDTQYF
TGTGCCAGCAGAGGCGATAGGGATACGCAGTATTTT
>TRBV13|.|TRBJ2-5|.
CASSLLASQETQYF
TGTGCCAGCAGCTTACTGGCGTCTCAAGAGACCCAGTACTTC
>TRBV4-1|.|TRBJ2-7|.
CASSQGRNYEQYF
TGCGCCAGCAGCCAAGGGCGTAACTACGAGCAGTACTTC
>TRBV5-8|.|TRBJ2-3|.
CASTGWGYGTDTQYF
TGTGCCAGCACCGGGTGGGGGTACGGAACAGATACGCAGTATTTT
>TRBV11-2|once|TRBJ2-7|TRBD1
CASTSDRGLNEQYF
TGTGCCAGCACCTCGGACAGGGGGTTGAACGAGCAGTACTTC
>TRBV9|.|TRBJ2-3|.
CASSVVSTDTQYF
TGTGCCAGCAGCGTAGTCAGCACAGATACGCAGTATTTT
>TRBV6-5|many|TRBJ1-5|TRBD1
CASSPTGGGQPQHF
TGTGCCAGCAGCCCCACAGGGGGGGGTCAGCCCCAGCATTTT
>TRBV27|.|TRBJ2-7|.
CASSLSGGISEQYF
TGTGCCAGCAGTTTATCCGGCGGGATAAGCGAGCAGTACTTC
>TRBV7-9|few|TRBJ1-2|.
CASSPGTEHTF
TGTGCCAGCAGCCCGGGAACAGAGCACACCTTC
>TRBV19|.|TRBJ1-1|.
CASTIDDGMNTEAFF
TGTGCCAGTACTATCGATGACGGAATGAACACTGAAGCTTTCTTT